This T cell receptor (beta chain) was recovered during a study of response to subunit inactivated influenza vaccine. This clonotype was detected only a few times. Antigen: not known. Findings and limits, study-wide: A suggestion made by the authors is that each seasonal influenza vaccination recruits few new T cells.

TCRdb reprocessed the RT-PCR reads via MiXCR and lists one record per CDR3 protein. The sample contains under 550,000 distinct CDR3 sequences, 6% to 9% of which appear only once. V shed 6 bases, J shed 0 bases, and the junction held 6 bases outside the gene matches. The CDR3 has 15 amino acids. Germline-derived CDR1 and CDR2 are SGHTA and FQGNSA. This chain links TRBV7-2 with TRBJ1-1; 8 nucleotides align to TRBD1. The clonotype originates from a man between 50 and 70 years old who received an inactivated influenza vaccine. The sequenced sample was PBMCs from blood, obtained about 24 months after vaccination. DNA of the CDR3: TGTGCCAGCAGGTATGACAGGGGATTGAACACTGAAGCTTTCTTT. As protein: CASRYDRGLNTEAFF.